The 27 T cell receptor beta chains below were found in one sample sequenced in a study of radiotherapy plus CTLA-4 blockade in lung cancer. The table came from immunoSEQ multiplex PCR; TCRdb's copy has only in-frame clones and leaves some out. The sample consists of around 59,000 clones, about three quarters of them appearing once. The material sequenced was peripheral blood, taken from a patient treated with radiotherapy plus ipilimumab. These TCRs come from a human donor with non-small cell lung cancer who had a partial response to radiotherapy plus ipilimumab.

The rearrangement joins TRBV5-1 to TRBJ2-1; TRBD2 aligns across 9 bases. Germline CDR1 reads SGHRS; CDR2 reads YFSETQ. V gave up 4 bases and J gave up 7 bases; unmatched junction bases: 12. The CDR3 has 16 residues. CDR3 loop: CASSLDGRGGGNEQFF. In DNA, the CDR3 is TGCGCCAGCAGCCTGGATGGGCGGGGGGGCGGGAATGAGCAGTTCTTC.

CDR3 protein: CASRKKVQGAGVGELFF. The DNA of the CDR3 is TGTGCCAGTCGTAAGAAGGTCCAGGGGGCTGGTGTCGGGGAGCTGTTTTTT. The chain employs TRBV19 and TRBJ2-2, with 8 bases lining up with TRBD1. The germline CDR1 and CDR2 sequences are LNHDA and SQIVND (reference sequence). V lost 8 bases and J lost 7; bases outside the gene matches: 18. This CDR3 spans 17 amino acids.

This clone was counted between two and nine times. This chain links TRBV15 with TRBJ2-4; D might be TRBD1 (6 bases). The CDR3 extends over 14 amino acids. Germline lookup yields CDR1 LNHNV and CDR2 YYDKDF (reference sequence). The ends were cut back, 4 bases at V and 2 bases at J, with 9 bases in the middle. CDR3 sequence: CATSNQGTKNIQYF. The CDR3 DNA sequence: TGTGCCACCAGCAACCAGGGGACCAAAAACATTCAGTACTTC.

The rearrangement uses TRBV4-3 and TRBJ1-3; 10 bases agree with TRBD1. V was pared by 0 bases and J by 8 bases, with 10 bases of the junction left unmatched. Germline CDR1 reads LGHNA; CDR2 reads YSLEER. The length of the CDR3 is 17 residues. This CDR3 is CASSQDTTGQGGYTIYF. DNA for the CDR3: TGCGCCAGCAGCCAAGATACGACAGGACAGGGGGGATACACCATATATTTT.

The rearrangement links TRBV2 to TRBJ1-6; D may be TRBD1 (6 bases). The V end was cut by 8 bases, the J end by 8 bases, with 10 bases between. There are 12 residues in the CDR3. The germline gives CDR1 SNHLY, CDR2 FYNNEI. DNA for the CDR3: TGTGCCAGCGGGACACAAGATTCACCCCTCCACTTT. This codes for CASGTQDSPLHF.

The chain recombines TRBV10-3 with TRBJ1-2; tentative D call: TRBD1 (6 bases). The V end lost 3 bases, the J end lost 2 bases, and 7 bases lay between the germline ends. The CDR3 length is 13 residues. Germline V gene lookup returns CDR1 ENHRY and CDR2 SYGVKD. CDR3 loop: CAISDRGNYGYTF. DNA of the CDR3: TGTGCCATCAGTGACAGGGGAAACTATGGCTACACCTTC.

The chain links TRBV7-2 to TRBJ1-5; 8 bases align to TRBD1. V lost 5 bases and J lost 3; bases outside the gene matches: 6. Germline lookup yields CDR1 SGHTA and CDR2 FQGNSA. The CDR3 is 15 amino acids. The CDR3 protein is CASSLRTGINQPQHF. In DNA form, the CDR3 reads TGTGCCAGCAGCCTCAGGACAGGGATCAATCAGCCCCAGCATTTT.

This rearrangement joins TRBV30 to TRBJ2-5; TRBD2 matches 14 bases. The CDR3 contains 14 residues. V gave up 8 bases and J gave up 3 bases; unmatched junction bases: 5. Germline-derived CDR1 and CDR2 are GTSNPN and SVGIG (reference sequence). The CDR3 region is CAGGTSGGKETQYF. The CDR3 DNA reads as TGTGCCGGGGGGACTAGCGGGGGAAAAGAGACCCAGTACTTC. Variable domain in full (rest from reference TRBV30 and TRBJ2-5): SQTIHQWPATLVQPVGSPLSLECTVEGTSNPNLYWYRQAAGRGLQLLFYSVGIGQISSEVPQNLSASRPQDRQFILSSKKLLLSDSGFYLCAGGTSGGKETQYFGPGTRLLVL.

The CDR3 coding sequence is TGTGCCAGCTCACCGAGAGGCGAGACCCAGTACTTC. It specifies CASSPRGETQYF. The rearrangement joins TRBV18 to TRBJ2-5; D unresolved. V gave up 3 bases and J gave up 5 bases, with 7 bases separating them. Germline V gene data show CDR1 as KGHSH and CDR2 as LQKENI. The CDR3 contains 12 residues.

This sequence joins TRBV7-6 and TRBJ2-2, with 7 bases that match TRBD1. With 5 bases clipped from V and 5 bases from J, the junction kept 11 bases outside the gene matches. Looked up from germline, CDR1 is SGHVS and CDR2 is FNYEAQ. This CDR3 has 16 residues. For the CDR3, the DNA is TGTGCCAGCAGCCTTGTGACAGGGAGTGTAACCGGGGAGCTGTTTTTT. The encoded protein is CASSLVTGSVTGELFF.

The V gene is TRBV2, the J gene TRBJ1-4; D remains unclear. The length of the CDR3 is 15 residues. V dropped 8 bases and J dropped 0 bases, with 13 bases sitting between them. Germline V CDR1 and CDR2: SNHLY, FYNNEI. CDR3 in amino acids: CASERDFATNEKLFF. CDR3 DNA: TGTGCCAGCGAGCGAGATTTTGCAACTAATGAAAAACTGTTTTTT.

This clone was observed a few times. CDR3 sequence reads: CASSLDSSGNTIYF. The DNA for the CDR3 is TGCGCCAGCAGCTTGGACAGCTCTGGAAACACCATATATTTT. The chain has TRBV5-1 and TRBJ1-3; D is undetermined. Trimming cost V 0 bases and J 0 bases, with 4 bases left between them. Per the germline V gene, CDR1 is SGHRS and CDR2 is YFSETQ. There are 14 residues in the CDR3.

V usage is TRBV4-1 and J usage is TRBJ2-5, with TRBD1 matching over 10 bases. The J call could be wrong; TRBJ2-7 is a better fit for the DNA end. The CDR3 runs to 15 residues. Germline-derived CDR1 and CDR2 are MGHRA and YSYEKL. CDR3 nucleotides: TGCGCCAGCAGCCAGGCGGGACAGGGGAGGAACGAGCAGTACTTC. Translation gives CASSQAGQGRNEQYF.

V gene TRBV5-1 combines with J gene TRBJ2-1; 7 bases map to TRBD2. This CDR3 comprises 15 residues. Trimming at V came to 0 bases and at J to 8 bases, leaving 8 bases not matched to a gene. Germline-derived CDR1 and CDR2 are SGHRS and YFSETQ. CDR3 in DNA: TGCGCCAGCAGCTTGGCCCAGCGGGGTTACGATGAGCAGTTCTTC. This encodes CASSLAQRGYDEQFF.

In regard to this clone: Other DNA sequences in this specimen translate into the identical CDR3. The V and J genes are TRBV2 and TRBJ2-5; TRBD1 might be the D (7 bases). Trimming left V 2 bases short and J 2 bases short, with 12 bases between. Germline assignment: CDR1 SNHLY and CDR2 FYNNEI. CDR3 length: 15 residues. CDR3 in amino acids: CASSERGTAQETQYF. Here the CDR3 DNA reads TGTGCCAGCAGTGAACGGGGGACAGCTCAAGAGACCCAGTACTTC.

The CDR3 sequence is CASRRGQGTEAFF. The CDR3 DNA sequence: TGTGCCAGCAGGAGGGGGCAGGGGACTGAAGCTTTCTTT. The rearrangement links TRBV6-1 to TRBJ1-1; TRBD1 agrees at 7 bases. This CDR3 is 13 amino acids long. Germline CDR1 and CDR2: MNHNS and SASEGT. V was pared by 6 bases and J by 5 bases, with 6 bases of the junction left unmatched.

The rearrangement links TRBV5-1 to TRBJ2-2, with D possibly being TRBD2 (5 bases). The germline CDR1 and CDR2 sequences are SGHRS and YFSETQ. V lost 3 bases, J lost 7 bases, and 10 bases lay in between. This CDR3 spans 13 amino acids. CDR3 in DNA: TGCGCCAGCAGCTCGGACGACTACGGGGAGCTGTTTTTT. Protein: CASSSDDYGELFF. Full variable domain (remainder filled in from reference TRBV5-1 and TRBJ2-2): KAGVTQTPRYLIKTRGQQVTLSCSPISGHRSVSWYQQTPGQGLQFLFEYFSETQRNKGNFPGRFSGRQFSNSRSEMNVSTLELGDSALYLCASSSDDYGELFFGEGSRLTVL.

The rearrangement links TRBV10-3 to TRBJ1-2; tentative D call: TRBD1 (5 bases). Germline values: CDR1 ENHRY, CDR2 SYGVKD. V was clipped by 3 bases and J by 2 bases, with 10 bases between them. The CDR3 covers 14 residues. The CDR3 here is CAISDVDINYGYTF. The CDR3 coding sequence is TGTGCCATCAGTGACGTGGACATAAACTATGGCTACACCTTC.

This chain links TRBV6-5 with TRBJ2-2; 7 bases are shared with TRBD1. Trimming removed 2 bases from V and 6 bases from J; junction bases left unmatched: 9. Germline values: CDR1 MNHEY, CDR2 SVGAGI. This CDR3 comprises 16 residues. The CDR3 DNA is TGTGCCAGCAGTTACGGCAGGGGGTTGAAGTCCGGGGAGCTGTTTTTT. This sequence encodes CASSYGRGLKSGELFF.

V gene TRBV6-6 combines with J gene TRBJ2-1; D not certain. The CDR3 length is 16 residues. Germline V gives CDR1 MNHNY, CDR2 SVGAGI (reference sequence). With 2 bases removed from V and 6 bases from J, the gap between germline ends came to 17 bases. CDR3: CASSYESGPRRNEQFF. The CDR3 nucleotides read TGTGCCAGCAGTTACGAATCAGGCCCCCGGCGCAATGAGCAGTTCTTC.

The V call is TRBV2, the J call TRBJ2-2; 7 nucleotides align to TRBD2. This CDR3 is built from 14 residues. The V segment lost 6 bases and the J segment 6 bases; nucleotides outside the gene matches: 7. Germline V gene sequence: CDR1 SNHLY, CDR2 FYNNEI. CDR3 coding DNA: TGTGCCAGCAGCCCCTCGGGGGGACCCGGGGAGCTGTTTTTT. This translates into CASSPSGGPGELFF.

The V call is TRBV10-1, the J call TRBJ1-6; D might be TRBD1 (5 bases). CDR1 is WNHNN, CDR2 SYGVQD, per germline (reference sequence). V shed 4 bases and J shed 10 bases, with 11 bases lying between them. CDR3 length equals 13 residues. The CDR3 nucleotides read TGCGCCAGCAGTGGGGGGGTGGGCTCACCCCTCCACTTT. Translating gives CASSGGVGSPLHF.

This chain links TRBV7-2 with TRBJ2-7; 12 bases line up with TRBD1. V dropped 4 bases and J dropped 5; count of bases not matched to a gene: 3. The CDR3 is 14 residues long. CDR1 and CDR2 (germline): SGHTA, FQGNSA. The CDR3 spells CASSWDRGPNEQYF. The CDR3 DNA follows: TGTGCCAGCAGCTGGGACAGGGGGCCCAACGAGCAGTACTTC. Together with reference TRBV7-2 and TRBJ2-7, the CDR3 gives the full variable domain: GAGVSQSPSNKVTEKGKDVELRCDPISGHTALYWYRQSLGQGLEFLIYFQGNSAPDKSGLPSDRFSAERTGGSVSTLTIQRTQQEDSAVYLCASSWDRGPNEQYFGPGTRLTVT.

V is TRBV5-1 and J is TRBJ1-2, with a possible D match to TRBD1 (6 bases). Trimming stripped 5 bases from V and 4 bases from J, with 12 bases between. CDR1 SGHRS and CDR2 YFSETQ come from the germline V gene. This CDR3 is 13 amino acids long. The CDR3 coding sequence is TGCGCCAGCAGGCCTACAGGGACCTATGGCTACACCTTC. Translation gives CASRPTGTYGYTF.

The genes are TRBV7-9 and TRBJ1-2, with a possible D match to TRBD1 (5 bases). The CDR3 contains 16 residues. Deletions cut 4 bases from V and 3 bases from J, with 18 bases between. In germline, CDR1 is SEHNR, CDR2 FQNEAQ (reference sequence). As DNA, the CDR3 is TGTGCCAGCAGCTCCTCTTCGGGCAGGGATCACTATGGCTACACCTTC. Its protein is CASSSSSGRDHYGYTF.

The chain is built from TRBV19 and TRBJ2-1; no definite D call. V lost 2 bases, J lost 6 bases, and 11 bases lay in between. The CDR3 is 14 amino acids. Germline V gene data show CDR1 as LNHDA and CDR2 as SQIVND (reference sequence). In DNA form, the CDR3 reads TGTGCCAGTAGTATAATGACAACCTGCAATGAGCAGTTCTTC. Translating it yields CASSIMTTCNEQFF.

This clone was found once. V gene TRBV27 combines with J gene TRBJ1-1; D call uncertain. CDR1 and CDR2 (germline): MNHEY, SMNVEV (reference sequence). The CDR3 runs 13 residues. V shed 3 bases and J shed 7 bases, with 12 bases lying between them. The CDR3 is CASSFSGDNEAFF. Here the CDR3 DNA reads TGTGCCAGCAGTTTTTCCGGGGATAATGAAGCTTTCTTT.